This T cell receptor beta chain was found in a study of control samples from healthy donors and cancer patients. Sequencing was performed with immunoSEQ multiplex PCR; in TCRdb, only in-frame clones are kept and a portion is missing. The sample holds 120,000 or so clones, about nine tenths seen once. The germline V and J ends were trimmed by 7 bases and 5 bases, with 19 bases remaining between them. The CDR3 consists of 14 residues. In germline, CDR1 is SGDLS, CDR2 YYNGEE. The sequence was collected from a man aged 18 to 30 in good health. The chain carries TRBV9 and TRBJ2-7, with D possibly being TRBD1 or TRBD2 (6 bases each). Source material: blood. The CDR3 DNA reads as TGTGCCAGCTCCAATGGGGGGCTAGCAGACGAGCAGTACTTC. Translating gives CASSNGGLADEQYF.